This record looks at one T cell receptor beta chain sequence and its context. The source of the sample is a study of blood T cell repertoires in COVID-19. At the level of the study: Nucleic acid was either cDNA or gDNA, and it came from T cells, B-cell-depleted T cells, or PBMCs.

V shed 0 bases, J shed 9 bases, and the junction held 9 bases outside the gene matches. CDR3 length: 14 amino acids. Germline V gives CDR1 SGDLS, CDR2 YYNGEE. Profiling relied on immunoSEQ multiplex PCR, and the TCRdb table lists in-frame clones only, not all of them. The sample lists approximately 250,000 clones; approximately 80% were seen once. The source material was peripheral blood. The TCR comes from a man in his sixties with acute or convalescent COVID-19. J is TRBJ2-7 and V is TRBV9, with 7 positions matching TRBD2. CDR3 amino acids: CASSVEASGPPQYF. In DNA, the CDR3 is TGTGCCAGCAGCGTAGAAGCTAGCGGCCCCCCGCAGTACTTC.